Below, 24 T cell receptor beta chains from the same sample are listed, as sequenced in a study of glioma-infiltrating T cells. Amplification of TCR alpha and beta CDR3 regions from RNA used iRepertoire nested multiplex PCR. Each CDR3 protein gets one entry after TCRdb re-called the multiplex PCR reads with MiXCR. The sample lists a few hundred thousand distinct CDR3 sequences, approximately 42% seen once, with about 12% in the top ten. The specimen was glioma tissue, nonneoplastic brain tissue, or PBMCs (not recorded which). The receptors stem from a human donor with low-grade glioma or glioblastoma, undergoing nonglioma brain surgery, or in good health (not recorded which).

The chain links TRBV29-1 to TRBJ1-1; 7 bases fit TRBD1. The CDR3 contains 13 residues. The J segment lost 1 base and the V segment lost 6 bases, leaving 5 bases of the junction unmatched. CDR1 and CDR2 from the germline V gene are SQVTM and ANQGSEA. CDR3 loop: CSVGGQPNTEAFF. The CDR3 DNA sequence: TGCAGCGTGGGGGGACAGCCGAACACTGAAGCTTTCTTT.

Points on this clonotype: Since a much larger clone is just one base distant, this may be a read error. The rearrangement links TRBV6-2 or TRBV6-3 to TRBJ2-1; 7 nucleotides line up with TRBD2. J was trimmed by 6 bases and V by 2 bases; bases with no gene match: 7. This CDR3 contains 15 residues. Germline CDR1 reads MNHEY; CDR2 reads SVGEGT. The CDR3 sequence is CASSYGLGFRNEQFF. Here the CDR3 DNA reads TGTGCCAGCAGTTACGGACTAGGGTTTCGCAATGAGCAGTTCTTC.

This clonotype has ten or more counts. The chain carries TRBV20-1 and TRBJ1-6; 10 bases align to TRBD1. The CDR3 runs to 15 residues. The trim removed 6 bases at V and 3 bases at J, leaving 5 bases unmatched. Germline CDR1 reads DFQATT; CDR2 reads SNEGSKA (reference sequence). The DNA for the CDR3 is TGCAGTGCGGGACAGGGGCAGCACTATAATTCACCCCTCCACTTT. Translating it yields CSAGQGQHYNSPLHF.

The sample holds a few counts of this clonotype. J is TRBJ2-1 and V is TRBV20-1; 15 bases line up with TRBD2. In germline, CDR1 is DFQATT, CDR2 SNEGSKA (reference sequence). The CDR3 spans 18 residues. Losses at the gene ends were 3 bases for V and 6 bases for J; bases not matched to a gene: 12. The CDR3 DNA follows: TGCAGTGCTAGGGAACGGACTAGCGGGAGGGCCTCACGCAATGAGCAGTTCTTC. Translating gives CSARERTSGRASRNEQFF.

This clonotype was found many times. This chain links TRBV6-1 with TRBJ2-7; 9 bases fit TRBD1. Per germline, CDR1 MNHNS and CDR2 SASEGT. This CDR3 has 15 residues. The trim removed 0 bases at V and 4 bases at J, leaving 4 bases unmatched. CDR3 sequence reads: CASSEAHRGRYEQYF. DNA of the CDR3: TGTGCCAGCAGTGAAGCTCACAGGGGGCGGTACGAGCAGTACTTC.

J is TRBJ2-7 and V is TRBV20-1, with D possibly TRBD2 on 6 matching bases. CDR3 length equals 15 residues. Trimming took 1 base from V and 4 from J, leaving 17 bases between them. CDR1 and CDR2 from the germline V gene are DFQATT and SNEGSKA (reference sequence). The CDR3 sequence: CSARVLEGGRYEQYF. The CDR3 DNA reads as TGCAGTGCTAGAGTGCTAGAGGGAGGTCGGTACGAGCAGTACTTC.

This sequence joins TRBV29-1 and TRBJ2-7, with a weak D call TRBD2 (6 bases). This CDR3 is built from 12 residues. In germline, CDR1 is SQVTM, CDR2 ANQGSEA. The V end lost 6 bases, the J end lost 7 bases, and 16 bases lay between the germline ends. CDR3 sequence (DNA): TGCAGCGTCCGACTAGGTCGTCGAGAGCAGTACTTC. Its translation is CSVRLGRREQYF.

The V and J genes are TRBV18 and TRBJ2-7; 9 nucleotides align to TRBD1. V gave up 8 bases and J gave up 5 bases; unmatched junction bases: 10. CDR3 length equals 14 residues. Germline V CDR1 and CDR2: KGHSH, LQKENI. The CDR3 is CASSVGTGGNEQYF. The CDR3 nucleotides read TGTGCCAGCAGCGTAGGCACAGGGGGCAACGAGCAGTACTTC.

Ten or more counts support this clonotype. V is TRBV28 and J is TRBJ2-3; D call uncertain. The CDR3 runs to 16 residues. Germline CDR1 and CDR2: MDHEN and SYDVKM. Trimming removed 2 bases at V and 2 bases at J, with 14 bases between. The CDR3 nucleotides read TGTGCCAGCAGTTTACTGGTCTTGGTTCACACAGATACGCAGTATTTT. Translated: CASSLLVLVHTDTQYF.

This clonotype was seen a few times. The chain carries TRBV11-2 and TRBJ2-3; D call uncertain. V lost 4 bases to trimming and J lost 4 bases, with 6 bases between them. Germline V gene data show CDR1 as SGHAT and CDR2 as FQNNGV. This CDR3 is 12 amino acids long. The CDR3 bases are TGTGCCAGCAGCTGGTCTTCAGATACGCAGTATTTT. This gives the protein CASSWSSDTQYF. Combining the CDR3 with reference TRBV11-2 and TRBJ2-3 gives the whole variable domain EAGVAQSPRYKIIEKRQSVAFWCNPISGHATLYWYQQILGQGPKLLIQFQNNGVVDDSQLPKDRFSAERLKGVDSTLKIQPAKLEDSAVYLCASSWSSDTQYFGPGTRLTVL.

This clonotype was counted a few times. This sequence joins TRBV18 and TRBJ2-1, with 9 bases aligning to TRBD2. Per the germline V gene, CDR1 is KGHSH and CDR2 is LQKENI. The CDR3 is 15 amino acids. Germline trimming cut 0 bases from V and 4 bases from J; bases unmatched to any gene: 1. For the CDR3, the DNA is TGTGCCAGCTCACCACCGGCGGGAGGGTACAATGAGCAGTTCTTC. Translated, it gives CASSPPAGGYNEQFF.

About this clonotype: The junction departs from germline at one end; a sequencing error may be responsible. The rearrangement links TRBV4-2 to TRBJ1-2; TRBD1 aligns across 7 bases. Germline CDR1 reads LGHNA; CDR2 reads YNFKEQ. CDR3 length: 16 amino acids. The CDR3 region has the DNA TGTGCCAGCAGCCAAGATCAGACAGGGACCATTTATGGCTACGCCTTC. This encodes CASSQDQTGTIYGYAF.

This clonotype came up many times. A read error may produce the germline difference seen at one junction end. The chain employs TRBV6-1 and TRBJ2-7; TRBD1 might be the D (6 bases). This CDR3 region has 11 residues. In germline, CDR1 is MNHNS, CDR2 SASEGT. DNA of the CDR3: TGTGCCAGCAGTCAAGGACAGACGAGGACCTTC. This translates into CASSQGQTRTF.

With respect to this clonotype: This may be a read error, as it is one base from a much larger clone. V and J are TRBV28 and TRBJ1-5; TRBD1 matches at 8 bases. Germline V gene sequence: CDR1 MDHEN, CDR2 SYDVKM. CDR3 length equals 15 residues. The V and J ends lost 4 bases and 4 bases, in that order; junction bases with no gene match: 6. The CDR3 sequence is CASSWTGLGNQPQHF. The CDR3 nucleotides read TGTGCCAGCAGTTGGACAGGGCTCGGGAATCAGCCCCAGCATTTT.

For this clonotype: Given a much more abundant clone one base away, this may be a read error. CDR3 nucleotides: TGTGCCAGCGCCTCTTGGGGGAGGAGGGCCCGAGAAAATGAGCAGTTCTTC. Protein product: CASASWGRRARENEQFF. The rearrangement uses TRBV27 and TRBJ2-1; possibly TRBD2 for D (6 bases). Germline V gene sequence: CDR1 MNHEY, CDR2 SMNVEV (reference sequence). V lost 8 bases and J 7 bases, leaving 27 bases between the germline ends. The CDR3 is 17 amino acids.

Here the CDR3 DNA reads TGTGCCAGCAGAGCCCAGGGAGGCATTCCCTACGAGCAGTACTTC. Its protein product is CASRAQGGIPYEQYF. This rearrangement joins TRBV5-4 to TRBJ2-7, with D possibly TRBD2 on 6 matching bases. CDR3 length: 15 amino acids. Germline CDR1 SGHNT, CDR2 YYREEE (reference sequence). V was clipped by 5 bases and J by 2 bases, with 17 bases between them.

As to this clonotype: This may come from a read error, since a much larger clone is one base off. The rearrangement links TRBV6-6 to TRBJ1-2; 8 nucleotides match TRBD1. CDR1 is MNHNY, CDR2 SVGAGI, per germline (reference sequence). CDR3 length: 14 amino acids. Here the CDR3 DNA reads TGTGCCAGCGGTTACGGACAGGGAAAGAACGGCTACACCTTC. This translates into CASGYGQGKNGYTF.

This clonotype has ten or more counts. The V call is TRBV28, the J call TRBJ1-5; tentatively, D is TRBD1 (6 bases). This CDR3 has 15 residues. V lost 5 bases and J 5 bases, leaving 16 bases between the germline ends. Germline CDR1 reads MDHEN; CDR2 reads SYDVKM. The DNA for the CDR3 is TGTGCCAGCAGTCCCTCCGGCAGGGGAGATCAGCCCCAGCATTTT. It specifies CASSPSGRGDQPQHF.

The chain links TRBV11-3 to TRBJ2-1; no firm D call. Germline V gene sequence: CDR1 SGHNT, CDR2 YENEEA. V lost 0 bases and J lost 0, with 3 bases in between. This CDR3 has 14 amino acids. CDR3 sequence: CASSLDPSYNEQFF. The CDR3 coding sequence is TGTGCCAGCAGCTTAGATCCCTCCTACAATGAGCAGTTCTTC.

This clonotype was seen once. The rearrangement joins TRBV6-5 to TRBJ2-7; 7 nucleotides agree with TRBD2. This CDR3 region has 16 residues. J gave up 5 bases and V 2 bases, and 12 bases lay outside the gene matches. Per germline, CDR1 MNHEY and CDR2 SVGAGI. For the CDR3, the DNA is TGTGCCAGCAGTTACCAATCCTCGACTAGCAACCACGAGCAGTACTTC. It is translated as CASSYQSSTSNHEQYF.

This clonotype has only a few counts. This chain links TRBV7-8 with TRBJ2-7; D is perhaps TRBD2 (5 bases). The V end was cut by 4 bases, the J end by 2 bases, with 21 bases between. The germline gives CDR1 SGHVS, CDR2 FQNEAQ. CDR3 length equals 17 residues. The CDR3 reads CASSSRAHQARAYEQYF. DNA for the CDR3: TGTGCCAGCAGCTCCAGAGCCCATCAAGCGAGGGCCTACGAGCAGTACTTC.

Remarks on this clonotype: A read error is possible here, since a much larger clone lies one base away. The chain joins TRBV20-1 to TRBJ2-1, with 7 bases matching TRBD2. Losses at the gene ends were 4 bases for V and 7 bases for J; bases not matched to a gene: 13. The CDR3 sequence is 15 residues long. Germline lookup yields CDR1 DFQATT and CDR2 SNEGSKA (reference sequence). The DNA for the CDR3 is TGCAGTGCTATAATCATCGGGAGGTCTACAAATGAGCAGTTCTTC. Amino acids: CSAIIIGRSTNEQFF.

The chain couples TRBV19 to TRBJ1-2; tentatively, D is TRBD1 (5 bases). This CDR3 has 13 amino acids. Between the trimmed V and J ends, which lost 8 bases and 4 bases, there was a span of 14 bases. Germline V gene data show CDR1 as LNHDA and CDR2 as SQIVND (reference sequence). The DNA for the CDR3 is TGTGCCAGTGGGAGGGGTTCAGGCTATGGCTACACCTTC. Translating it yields CASGRGSGYGYTF.

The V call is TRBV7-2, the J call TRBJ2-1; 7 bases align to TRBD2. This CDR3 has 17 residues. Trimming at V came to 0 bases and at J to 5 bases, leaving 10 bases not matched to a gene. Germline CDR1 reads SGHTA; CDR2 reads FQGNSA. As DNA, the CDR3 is TGTGCCAGCAGCTTAGCGACGGCGGGAGTGGTCCACAATGAGCAGTTCTTC. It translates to CASSLATAGVVHNEQFF.